This note documents a single T cell receptor beta chain sequence. This clonotype was counted many times. Its antigen is unknown. Base-call qualities are not available, and no considerably larger clone is one nucleotide away. This specimen comes from a study of blood T cells in healthy people across ages (dated by TCRdb to between 2014 and 2016). About the full investigation: In model experiments, template switching captured about one uniquely barcoded TCR beta cDNA molecule for every two T cells. Age-related changes in TCR beta repertoire diversity were measured in the study by deep sequencing normalized with unique cDNA molecular identifiers. Donors were grouped into four age groups: young (average about 15 years), middle-aged (roughly 37), aged (roughly 67) and long-lived (approximately 78). To avoid experimental bias, donors of different ages were spread randomly across the sequencing lanes. The study analyzed two additional independent replicas of 1 million unique cDNA reads from the same blood draw for two donors, one aged 18 to 30 and one aged 80 or older.

Spanning cysteine to phenylalanine, the CDR3 consists of 15 amino acids. The only DNA kept is the CDR3, 45 bases in frame from the first base. Relative to germline, V is 3 bases shorter and J is 0 bases shorter, with 13 bases between their ends. Via the germline V gene, CDR1 is SQVTM and CDR2 ANQGSEA. Libraries were built with 5' RACE. This sample was sequenced with an Illumina HiSeq 2500. The second PCR ran for about 7 to 11 cycles and used a J-beta primer mix along with a sample-barcoded 5' primer. Each TCR beta cDNA molecule received a unique molecular identifier from a template-switch 5' adaptor carrying 12 random nucleotides. At least 3 million CDR3-containing paired-end reads were obtained from each sample. The Mint cDNA synthesis kit, primed by a TRBC-specific oligonucleotide, was used to synthesize first-strand cDNA from all RNA. All cDNA was treated with uracil-DNA glycosylase and then went through a first 18-cycle PCR with the universal primers M1SS and BC2_uni_R. The paper's processing steps were these. For normalization, 1 million high-quality reads, each with a distinct molecular identifier, were randomly selected from each sample. Instead of being binned into consensus sequences, reads with shared molecular identifiers were discarded. CDR3 identification, clonotype clustering and error correction used MiTCR with a Q25 quality threshold and the strictest error-elimination algorithm. A nonparametric unseen species model using Euler transformation provided a lower-bound estimate of total TCR beta diversity. The public reads were quality trimmed at Q25 with fastp and then assembled into clones with MiXCR by TCRdb, keeping productive beta chains. Every distinct CDR3 protein forms one entry, paired with its most common genes and DNA. The V and J calls follow TCRdb's processing rather than the paper's. The sample data list more than 800,000 distinct CDR3 sequences, and under 30% of these were observed just once. The biggest ten clones account for roughly a sixth of the sample.

Systemically healthy Caucasian individuals from Russia, approximately 39 in total and aged 6 to 90 years, were included as donors. Each donor gave approximately 9.3 milliliters of peripheral blood, collected into EDTA-treated Vacutainer tubes. Ficoll-Paque density-gradient centrifugation was used to isolate PBMCs, with at least 6.5 million obtained per sample. Trizol reagent was used to extract total RNA from the PBMCs, yielding at least 5 micrograms per sample. For every donor, an aliquot of PBMCs went through flow cytometry to measure the percentages of naive CD45RAhigh/CD27high T cells. What the work shows at the level of the full study, not this receptor alone: Since profiling was done on bulk unsorted PBMCs, naive and antigen-experienced compartments could not be conclusively compared. Total diversity estimates from one million sequenced T cells were considered lower bounds and underestimates. A strong correlation was found between observed TCR beta diversity and the percentage of naive T cells measured by flow cytometry. Compared with the aged group, the long-lived group had more naive CD4+ T cells, fewer expanded clones and increased TCR diversity, suggesting age selection. Because donor CMV infection status was unknown, age-related changes in expanded clonotypes were potentially confounded. As age increased, observed TCR beta diversity per million T cells dropped in a roughly linear way, and a significant reduction was already evident by age approximately 40.

The chain is made from TRBV29-1 and TRBJ2-3; the D region possibly corresponds to TRBD2 (5 bases align). This TCR derives from a woman older than 75 in good health. Sequenced: blood. The DNA sequence reads TGCAGCGTTGATTTTCCCAGGACTAGCACAGATACGCAGTATTTT. This gives the protein CSVDFPRTSTDTQYF.